Shown below are 24 T cell receptor beta chains from a single sample sequenced in a study of stem cell transplantation in POMP-related autoinflammatory disease. Libraries were prepared by immunoSEQ multiplex PCR; TCRdb keeps only in-frame clonotypes and omits some of them. The data hold over 30,000 clones, with just over 85% observed a single time. Sequencing used CD4+ T cells from PBMCs, obtained before stem cell transplantation. The receptors here all came from a human donor with POMP-related autoinflammation and immune dysregulation (PRAID).

This chain links TRBV5-1 with TRBJ2-7; TRBD2 matches 8 bases. Per germline, CDR1 SGHRS and CDR2 YFSETQ. Trimming at V came to 1 base and at J to 2 bases, leaving 5 bases not matched to a gene. The CDR3 contains 15 residues. The CDR3 coding sequence is TGCGCCAGCAGCTTGAATAGCGGGGCCCCCTACGAGCAGTACTTC. Translated: CASSLNSGAPYEQYF. The full variable domain, with the rest looked up from reference TRBV5-1 and TRBJ2-7, is KAGVTQTPRYLIKTRGQQVTLSCSPISGHRSVSWYQQTPGQGLQFLFEYFSETQRNKGNFPGRFSGRQFSNSRSEMNVSTLELGDSALYLCASSLNSGAPYEQYFGPGTRLTVT.

The rearrangement links TRBV7-2 to TRBJ1-6; D is unresolved. The V end lost 3 bases, the J end lost 0 bases, and 9 bases lay between the germline ends. This CDR3 has 16 residues. Per the germline V gene, CDR1 is SGHTA and CDR2 is FQGNSA. CDR3 residues: CASSFPLSSYNSPLHF. CDR3 nucleotides: TGTGCCAGCAGCTTCCCACTGAGCTCCTATAATTCACCCCTCCACTTT.

V usage is TRBV25-1 and J usage is TRBJ2-1; TRBD2 agrees at 11 bases. In germline, CDR1 is MGHDK, CDR2 SYGVNS. V lost 4 bases and J lost 7; bases outside the gene matches: 9. This CDR3 has 16 residues. CDR3: CASSGLASGGRNEQFF. CDR3 DNA: TGTGCCAGCAGTGGCTTAGCTAGCGGGGGGAGGAATGAGCAGTTCTTC.

This chain joins TRBV11-2 and TRBJ2-5; D possibly corresponds to TRBD2 (6 bases). The CDR3 covers 14 residues. The germline V gene has CDR1 SGHAT and CDR2 FQNNGV. V was cut by 5 bases and J by 3 bases, with 13 bases left in between. CDR3 amino acids: CASSPRVAEETQYF. The CDR3 region has the DNA TGTGCCAGCAGCCCCCGGGTAGCGGAAGAGACCCAGTACTTC.

The chain has TRBV7-9 and TRBJ1-2; TRBD1 is a possible D gene (5 bases). From germline, CDR1 is SEHNR and CDR2 FQNEAQ (reference sequence). The CDR3 spans 14 residues. V was clipped by 3 bases and J by 6 bases, with 14 bases between them. CDR3 protein: CASSFGDVENGYTF. In DNA form, the CDR3 reads TGTGCCAGCAGCTTCGGGGACGTCGAAAATGGCTACACCTTC.

With respect to this clone: The junction does not match germline at one end; this may be a read error. The V gene is TRBV28, the J gene TRBJ2-5; D not certain. The CDR3 extends over 8 amino acids. Per germline, CDR1 MDHEN and CDR2 SYDVKM. CDR3 bases: TGTGCCAGCAGCACCCCGTACTTC. This sequence encodes CASSTPYF.

The CDR3 protein is CASSYLDRQNTEAFF. The CDR3 DNA reads TGTGCCAGCAGCTACCTTGACAGGCAGAACACTGAAGCTTTCTTT. The chain uses TRBV5-4 and TRBJ1-1; D might be TRBD1 (6 bases). The CDR3 extends over 15 amino acids. CDR1 SGHNT and CDR2 YYREEE come from the germline V gene (reference sequence). V was cut by 3 bases and J by 1 base, with 13 bases left in between. Variable domain in full (rest from reference TRBV5-4 and TRBJ1-1): ETGVTQSPTHLIKTRGQQVTLRCSSQSGHNTVSWYQQALGQGPQFIFQYYREEENGRGNFPPRFSGLQFPNYSSELNVNALELDDSALYLCASSYLDRQNTEAFFGQGTRLTVV.

For the CDR3, the DNA is TGTGCCAAAGCCCAGGGGGCGACGGACACTGAAGCTTTCTTT. It codes for CAKAQGATDTEAFF. The rearrangement links TRBV21-1 to TRBJ1-1; the listed D gene, TRBD1, was not tested against the DNA. TRBV21-1 corresponds to a pseudogene. This CDR3 has 14 residues.

The genes are TRBV5-1 and TRBJ1-3, with D hard to call. V dropped 4 bases and J dropped 0 bases, with 5 bases sitting between them. Germline-derived CDR1 and CDR2 are SGHRS and YFSETQ. The CDR3 length is 13 residues. The CDR3 DNA sequence: TGCGCCAGCAGCGAACTCTCTGGAAACACCATATATTTT. The encoded protein is CASSELSGNTIYF.

This clone occurred once. The chain combines TRBV13 with TRBJ1-1; D might be TRBD1 (5 bases). The germline V and J ends were trimmed by 2 bases and 9 bases, with 16 bases remaining between them. Germline loops: CDR1 PRHDT, CDR2 FYEKMQ (reference sequence). The CDR3 runs to 14 residues. The CDR3 spells CASSLRERGVKAFF. The DNA for the CDR3 is TGTGCCAGCAGCTTACGGGAAAGGGGTGTAAAAGCTTTCTTT.

In this sample, this clone turned up a few times. The chain combines TRBV29-1 with TRBJ2-3; D not resolved. Germline lookup yields CDR1 SQVTM and CDR2 ANQGSEA. Trimming removed 5 bases at V and 0 bases at J, with 6 bases between. The length of the CDR3 is 12 residues. The CDR3 loop is CSVFGSTDTQYF. As DNA, the CDR3 is TGCAGCGTTTTCGGTAGCACAGATACGCAGTATTTT.

This chain connects TRBV19 to TRBJ1-5, with 7 bases that match TRBD1. Trimming removed 3 bases from V and 1 base from J; junction bases left unmatched: 6. The CDR3 is 16 residues long. In germline, CDR1 is LNHDA, CDR2 SQIVND (reference sequence). In DNA form, the CDR3 reads TGTGCCAGTAGTATCTCGACAGGGAGGAGCAATCAGCCCCAGCATTTT. Its protein is CASSISTGRSNQPQHF.

The chain employs TRBV5-1 and TRBJ1-4; no clear D gene. From germline, CDR1 is SGHRS and CDR2 YFSETQ. The V gene lost 1 base and the J gene lost 7 bases, with 11 bases spanning the gap. The CDR3 totals 14 residues. The CDR3 region has the DNA TGCGCCAGCAGCTTGCGGGAGGGAAGTGAAAAACTGTTTTTT. Encoded protein: CASSLREGSEKLFF.

The rearrangement links TRBV5-4 to TRBJ2-3; 7 bases are shared with TRBD2. Germline CDR1 SGHNT, CDR2 YYREEE (reference sequence). Losses at the gene ends were 0 bases for V and 5 bases for J; bases not matched to a gene: 6. The CDR3 is made up of 15 amino acids. The CDR3 nucleotides are TGTGCCAGCAGCTTGGTCGGGACTATCCGAGATACGCAGTATTTT. It codes for CASSLVGTIRDTQYF.

CDR3 nucleotide sequence: TGTGCCAGTAGTACGAGGACAGCCTCCTACGAGCAGTACTTC. This gives the protein CASSTRTASYEQYF. The rearrangement joins TRBV19 to TRBJ2-7, with D possibly being TRBD1 (6 bases). This CDR3 is built from 14 residues. CDR1 and CDR2 from the germline V gene are LNHDA and SQIVND (reference sequence). With 4 bases removed from V and 0 bases from J, the gap between germline ends came to 10 bases.

CDR3 sequence: CASSEPALLLAGSTDTQYF. CDR3 coding DNA: TGTGCCAGCAGTGAACCGGCCTTGTTACTAGCGGGGAGCACAGATACGCAGTATTTT. The chain uses TRBV2 and TRBJ2-3, with 10 nucleotides matching TRBD2. V gave up 2 bases and J gave up 0 bases; unmatched junction bases: 11. There are 19 residues in the CDR3. The germline CDR1 and CDR2 sequences are SNHLY and FYNNEI. The full variable domain, its missing parts supplied by reference TRBV2 and TRBJ2-3, is EPEVTQTPSHQVTQMGQEVILRCVPISNHLYFYWYRQILGQKVEFLVSFYNNEISEKSEIFDDQFSVERPDGSNFTLKIRSTKLEDSAMYFCASSEPALLLAGSTDTQYFGPGTRLTVL.

The rearrangement uses TRBV7-9 and TRBJ1-2, with D uncertain. Trimming cost V 3 bases and J 10 bases, with 18 bases left between them. Germline V CDR1 and CDR2: SEHNR, FQNEAQ (reference sequence). CDR3 size: 14 residues. The CDR3 DNA reads as TGTGCCAGCAGCTTTTCTAGCCTCAATAAGGACTACACCTTC. Its protein product is CASSFSSLNKDYTF.

The rearrangement joins TRBV7-9 to TRBJ2-1; D is perhaps TRBD2 (6 bases). V was pared by 5 bases and J by 6 bases, with 11 bases between. Germline CDR1 is SEHNR and CDR2 is FQNEAQ (reference sequence). The CDR3 is 13 residues long. CDR3 residues: CASSPGLRNEQFF. Written as DNA, the CDR3 is TGTGCCAGCAGCCCGGGACTGCGCAATGAGCAGTTCTTC. Complete variable domain (other parts from reference TRBV7-9 and TRBJ2-1): DTGVSQNPRHKITKRGQNVTFRCDPISEHNRLYWYRQTLGQGPEFLTYFQNEAQLEKSRLLSDRFSAERPKGSFSTLEIQRTEQGDSAMYLCASSPGLRNEQFFGPGTRLTVL.

The chain joins TRBV30 to TRBJ2-5; 16 bases map to TRBD2. V shed 1 base, J shed 10 bases, and the junction held 3 bases outside the gene matches. The germline V gene has CDR1 GTSNPN and CDR2 SVGIG (reference sequence). The CDR3 has 14 residues. DNA of the CDR3: TGTGCCTGGAGTGAGGGACTAGCGGGAGGGGGCCAGTACTTC. Its translation: CAWSEGLAGGGQYF.

The chain has TRBV6-1 and TRBJ1-6, with a weak D call TRBD1 (5 bases). CDR3 size: 14 residues. V was cut by 2 bases and J by 8 bases, with 10 bases left in between. Germline V gene lookup returns CDR1 MNHNS and CDR2 SASEGT. CDR3 in DNA: TGTGCCAGCAGTGAAACAGGAACGGATTCACCCCTCCACTTT. Protein product: CASSETGTDSPLHF.

This clone was recorded a few times. V is TRBV2 and J is TRBJ1-5; D perhaps matches TRBD1 (5 bases). V was trimmed by 6 bases and J by 1 base, leaving 7 bases between them. Germline assignment: CDR1 SNHLY and CDR2 FYNNEI. This CDR3 has 13 residues. The CDR3 DNA follows: TGTGCCAGCAGCCGGGACAGCAATCAGCCCCAGCATTTT. Translating gives CASSRDSNQPQHF.

This chain connects TRBV6-5 to TRBJ1-2; D remains unclear. V lost 0 bases and J 6 bases, leaving 14 bases between the germline ends. CDR1 is MNHEY and CDR2 is SVGAGI in the germline V gene. CDR3 length: 15 residues. The DNA for the CDR3 is TGTGCCAGCAGTTACTCGGAAGGGAGAGGGAATGGCTACACCTTC. This codes for CASSYSEGRGNGYTF.

This clone was seen a few times. The chain joins TRBV18 to TRBJ2-7; 8 bases align to TRBD1. The germline gives CDR1 KGHSH, CDR2 LQKENI. This CDR3 spans 14 amino acids. Trimming removed 0 bases from V and 2 bases from J; junction bases left unmatched: 0. This CDR3 is CASSPPGQAYEQYF. CDR3 bases: TGTGCCAGCTCACCACCGGGACAGGCCTACGAGCAGTACTTC.

The chain is built from TRBV5-1 and TRBJ2-1, with 9 bases identical to TRBD2. This CDR3 is built from 17 residues. Germline-derived CDR1 and CDR2 are SGHRS and YFSETQ. J lost 4 bases, V lost 5 bases, and 13 bases had no gene match. This CDR3 reads CASSWGVAGAAYNEQFF. The CDR3 nucleotides are TGCGCCAGCAGTTGGGGAGTAGCGGGAGCGGCATACAATGAGCAGTTCTTC.